This T cell receptor (beta chain) is drawn from a study of response to subunit inactivated influenza vaccine. Study outcomes and limitations: Each seasonal influenza vaccination, the authors suggested, recruits few new T cells.

TCRdb re-called the RT-PCR reads with MiXCR, one entry per CDR3 protein. The sample holds about 530,000 distinct CDR3 sequences, about 10% seen once. V was trimmed by 2 bases and J by 0 bases, leaving 14 bases between them. This CDR3 comprises 16 residues. In germline, CDR1 is SEHNR, CDR2 FQNEAQ (reference sequence). As regards this clonotype: As yet, its antigen is unknown.

The material sequenced was PBMCs from blood, taken on the day of vaccination. The source is a man in his fifties who received an inactivated influenza vaccine. V is TRBV7-9 and J is TRBJ2-7; possible D gene TRBD1, 5 bases. The CDR3 DNA is TGTGCCAGCAGCTTAACAGACAGCTGGGGCTCCTACGAGCAGTACTTC. Its protein is CASSLTDSWGSYEQYF.